Presented here are 21 T cell receptor beta chains from one specimen sequenced in a study of blood T cell repertoires in COVID-19. Profiling relied on immunoSEQ multiplex PCR, and the TCRdb table lists in-frame clones only, not all of them. The data contain over 250,000 clones, roughly 91% of them singletons. Sample: PBMCs or T cells enriched from blood (not recorded which). The receptors come from a woman in her fifties or sixties in a cohort exposed to, infected with or recovered from COVID-19 (not recorded which).

V gene TRBV12-3 or TRBV12-4 combines with J gene TRBJ1-2; D possibly corresponds to TRBD1 (5 bases). The CDR3 runs to 13 residues. With 3 bases removed from V and 6 bases from J, the gap between germline ends came to 11 bases. The CDR3 sequence is CASSFGGSNGYTF. Written as DNA, the CDR3 is TGTGCCAGCAGTTTCGGGGGTTCGAATGGCTACACCTTC.

The V and J genes are TRBV25-1 and TRBJ2-1; 8 nucleotides align to TRBD2. V was clipped by 3 bases and J by 10 bases; unmatched bases: 8. Per germline, CDR1 MGHDK and CDR2 SYGVNS. The CDR3 has 14 amino acids. This chain's CDR3 is CASSETGGPREQFF. As DNA, the CDR3 is TGTGCCAGCAGTGAGACGGGAGGGCCTCGGGAGCAGTTCTTC. Supplemented by reference TRBV25-1 and TRBJ2-1, the full variable domain reads EADIYQTPRYLVIGTGKKITLECSQTMGHDKMYWYQQDPGMELHLIHYSYGVNSTEKGDLSSESTVSRIRTEHFPLTLESARPSHTSQYLCASSETGGPREQFFGPGTRLTVL.

As DNA, the CDR3 is TGTGCCTGGACCAGGGGGCAAGGTCAGCCCCAGCATTTT. This sequence encodes CAWTRGQGQPQHF. The genes are TRBV30 and TRBJ1-5; TRBD1 aligns across 8 bases. V trimming: 4 bases; J trimming: 6 bases; junction bases outside the gene matches: 5. This CDR3 comprises 13 residues. Per germline, CDR1 GTSNPN and CDR2 SVGIG (reference sequence).

The chain employs TRBV27 and TRBJ1-5, with 9 bases matching TRBD1. The ends lost 5 bases at V and 5 bases at J; junction bases unmatched: 7. This CDR3 has 15 residues. The germline V gene encodes CDR1 MNHEY and CDR2 SMNVEV (reference sequence). The CDR3 protein is CASSPRDRADQPQHF. In DNA, the CDR3 is TGTGCCAGCAGTCCACGGGACAGGGCAGATCAGCCCCAGCATTTT.

The chain carries TRBV5-1 and TRBJ2-5, with TRBD2 matching over 9 bases. J gave up 5 bases and V 5 bases, and 10 bases lay outside the gene matches. Germline V lookup: CDR1 SGHRS, CDR2 YFSETQ. The CDR3 runs 15 residues. CDR3 region: CASRGVAGVRETQYF. In nucleotides, the CDR3 is TGCGCCAGCAGAGGAGTAGCGGGAGTTCGGGAGACCCAGTACTTC.

This chain links TRBV27 with TRBJ1-2, with TRBD1 matching 9 bases. Germline assignment: CDR1 MNHEY and CDR2 SMNVEV (reference sequence). J lost 4 bases, V lost 5 bases, and 8 bases had no gene match. CDR3 size: 15 residues. The CDR3 nucleotides are TGTGCCAGCAGTATCTCGGGACAGGGAGTCTATGGCTACACCTTC. Translated, it gives CASSISGQGVYGYTF.

The rearrangement uses TRBV19 and TRBJ2-1; D unresolved. V lost 4 bases to trimming and J lost 4 bases, with 5 bases between them. CDR1 is LNHDA, CDR2 SQIVND, per germline (reference sequence). The CDR3 covers 12 residues. In DNA form, the CDR3 reads TGTGCCAGTAGTAGCGGATACAATGAGCAGTTCTTC. As protein: CASSSGYNEQFF.

The J gene is TRBJ2-3, the V gene TRBV7-8; D unresolved. The CDR3 runs 14 residues. The germline CDR1 and CDR2 sequences are SGHVS and FQNEAQ. V was trimmed by 5 bases and J by 1 base, leaving 10 bases between them. DNA for the CDR3: TGTGCCAGCAGCGTAGAGGCGGGCACAGATACGCAGTATTTT. Its protein is CASSVEAGTDTQYF.

The J gene is TRBJ1-6, the V gene TRBV11-2, with 8 bases matching TRBD1. Trimming cost V 1 base and J 7 bases; bases outside gene matches: 9. This CDR3 has 17 residues. Germline-derived CDR1 and CDR2 are SGHAT and FQNNGV. CDR3 nucleotides: TGTGCCAGCAGCTTAGGGCATGGGACAGGACTAAATTCACCCCTCCACTTT. This codes for CASSLGHGTGLNSPLHF.

This chain uses TRBV5-4 with TRBJ2-2; D uncertain. Germline values: CDR1 SGHNT, CDR2 YYREEE (reference sequence). V was cut by 0 bases and J by 5 bases, with 5 bases left in between. This CDR3 has 13 residues. CDR3 nucleotide sequence: TGTGCCAGCAGCTTGGGGCGGACCGGGGAGCTGTTTTTT. Amino acids: CASSLGRTGELFF.

J is TRBJ2-1 and V is TRBV18; possible D gene TRBD2, 5 bases. Germline V gene data show CDR1 as KGHSH and CDR2 as LQKENI. The V end lost 1 base, the J end lost 4 bases, and 11 bases lay between the germline ends. The CDR3 has 15 residues. The CDR3 protein is CASSPQIERYNEQFF. The DNA for the CDR3 is TGTGCCAGCTCACCACAGATAGAGCGGTACAATGAGCAGTTCTTC.

The chain combines TRBV21-1 with TRBJ2-2; TRBD1, the table's D call, lacks a check against the DNA. TRBV21-1 is described as a pseudogene. This CDR3 is built from 16 residues. CDR3 protein: CASSNRGQVNTGELFF. The CDR3 DNA reads TGTGCCAGCAGCAATAGGGGGCAGGTAAACACCGGGGAGCTGTTTTTT.

The gene calls are TRBV2 and TRBJ2-7; 7 bases fit TRBD2. J lost 5 bases, V lost 3 bases, and 10 bases had no gene match. The CDR3 is 15 residues long. The germline CDR1 and CDR2 sequences are SNHLY and FYNNEI. The CDR3 sequence is CASSDGVTSDDEQYF. The DNA for the CDR3 is TGTGCCAGCAGTGATGGGGTAACTAGCGACGACGAGCAGTACTTC.

This chain joins TRBV6-5 and TRBJ1-2, with D unclear. The CDR3 extends over 14 amino acids. With 4 bases removed from V and 10 bases from J, the gap between germline ends came to 19 bases. Germline assignment: CDR1 MNHEY and CDR2 SVGAGI. In DNA form, the CDR3 reads TGTGCCAGCAGTTCCTCTACTGAAGCGGCTGACTACACCTTC. This sequence encodes CASSSSTEAADYTF.

The rearrangement joins TRBV7-2 to TRBJ2-7; 11 nucleotides agree with TRBD2. The junction had 9 bases not matched to a gene; V was cut back by 1 base and J by 7 bases. The CDR3 loop spans 16 amino acids. Germline CDR1 reads SGHTA; CDR2 reads FQGNSA. The CDR3 here is CASSLVRTSGLGEQYF. DNA of the CDR3: TGTGCCAGCAGCTTAGTTCGGACTAGCGGGTTAGGGGAGCAGTACTTC. Variable domain in full (rest from reference TRBV7-2 and TRBJ2-7): GAGVSQSPSNKVTEKGKDVELRCDPISGHTALYWYRQSLGQGLEFLIYFQGNSAPDKSGLPSDRFSAERTGGSVSTLTIQRTQQEDSAVYLCASSLVRTSGLGEQYFGPGTRLTVT.

The V and J genes are TRBV9 and TRBJ2-1, with 14 bases lining up with TRBD2. V lost 2 bases to trimming and J lost 4 bases; unmatched junction nucleotides: 2. The CDR3 loop spans 16 amino acids. The germline V gene encodes CDR1 SGDLS and CDR2 YYNGEE. CDR3 in DNA: TGTGCCAGCAGCGTGACTAGCGGGAGGGCTTACAATGAGCAGTTCTTC. Protein product: CASSVTSGRAYNEQFF.

The chain recombines TRBV28 with TRBJ2-1; 7 nucleotides match TRBD2. Germline assignment: CDR1 MDHEN and CDR2 SYDVKM. V trimming: 3 bases; J trimming: 2 bases; junction bases outside the gene matches: 4. This CDR3 has 15 amino acids. CDR3 nucleotide sequence: TGTGCCAGCAGTTTGCCGGGGGGTACCTACAATGAGCAGTTCTTC. The encoded protein is CASSLPGGTYNEQFF.

This clone was picked up one time. The chain is built from TRBV28 and TRBJ2-5, with 9 bases that match TRBD1. The CDR3 contains 14 residues. Germline lookup yields CDR1 MDHEN and CDR2 SYDVKM. With 5 bases clipped from V and 3 bases from J, the junction kept 4 bases outside the gene matches. The CDR3 loop is CASSPRTGEETQYF. The CDR3 region has the DNA TGTGCCAGCAGTCCCCGGACAGGGGAAGAGACCCAGTACTTC.

The chain combines TRBV27 with TRBJ1-1; the D is unclear. The CDR3 runs to 13 residues. CDR1 and CDR2 from the germline V gene are MNHEY and SMNVEV (reference sequence). V was shortened by 6 bases and J by 1 base, with 9 bases between the two germline ends. CDR3 in amino acids: CASRRYRNTEAFF. DNA for the CDR3: TGTGCCAGCAGACGATACAGGAACACTGAAGCTTTCTTT.

The CDR3 sequence: CASRQGLQETQYF. The CDR3 bases are TGTGCCAGCAGACAGGGACTACAAGAGACCCAGTACTTC. This sequence joins TRBV6-5 and TRBJ2-5; D is possibly TRBD2 (7 bases). Germline lookup yields CDR1 MNHEY and CDR2 SVGAGI. The CDR3 consists of 13 residues. The V end lost 6 bases, the J end lost 2 bases, and 10 bases lay between the germline ends.

A note on this clone: Other DNA sequences in the sample encode the same CDR3. V and J are TRBV19 and TRBJ2-3; D is unresolved. Trimming cost V 6 bases and J 5 bases, with 6 bases left between them. Germline CDR1 and CDR2: LNHDA and SQIVND (reference sequence). This CDR3 comprises 11 residues. CDR3 loop: CASSLLDTQYF. As DNA, the CDR3 is TGTGCCAGTAGCCTCCTAGATACGCAGTATTTT.